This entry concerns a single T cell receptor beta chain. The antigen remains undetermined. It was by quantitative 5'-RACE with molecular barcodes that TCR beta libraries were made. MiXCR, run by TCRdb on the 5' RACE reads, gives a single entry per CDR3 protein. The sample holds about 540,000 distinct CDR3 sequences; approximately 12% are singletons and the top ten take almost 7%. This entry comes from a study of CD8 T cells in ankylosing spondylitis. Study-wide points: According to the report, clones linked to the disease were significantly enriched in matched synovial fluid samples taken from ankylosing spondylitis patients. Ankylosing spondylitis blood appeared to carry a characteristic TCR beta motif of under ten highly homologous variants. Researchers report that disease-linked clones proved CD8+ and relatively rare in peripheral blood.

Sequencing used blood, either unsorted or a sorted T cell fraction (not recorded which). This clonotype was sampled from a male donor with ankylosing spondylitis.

The DNA of the CDR3 is TGCGCCAGCAGCCGGGGACAGCCCAATCAGCCCCAGCATTTT. Translating it yields CASSRGQPNQPQHF. This rearrangement joins TRBV5-1 to TRBJ1-5; 7 bases agree with TRBD1. CDR1 is SGHRS and CDR2 is YFSETQ in the germline V gene. V shed 4 bases, J shed 3 bases, and the junction held 4 bases outside the gene matches. This CDR3 spans 14 amino acids.